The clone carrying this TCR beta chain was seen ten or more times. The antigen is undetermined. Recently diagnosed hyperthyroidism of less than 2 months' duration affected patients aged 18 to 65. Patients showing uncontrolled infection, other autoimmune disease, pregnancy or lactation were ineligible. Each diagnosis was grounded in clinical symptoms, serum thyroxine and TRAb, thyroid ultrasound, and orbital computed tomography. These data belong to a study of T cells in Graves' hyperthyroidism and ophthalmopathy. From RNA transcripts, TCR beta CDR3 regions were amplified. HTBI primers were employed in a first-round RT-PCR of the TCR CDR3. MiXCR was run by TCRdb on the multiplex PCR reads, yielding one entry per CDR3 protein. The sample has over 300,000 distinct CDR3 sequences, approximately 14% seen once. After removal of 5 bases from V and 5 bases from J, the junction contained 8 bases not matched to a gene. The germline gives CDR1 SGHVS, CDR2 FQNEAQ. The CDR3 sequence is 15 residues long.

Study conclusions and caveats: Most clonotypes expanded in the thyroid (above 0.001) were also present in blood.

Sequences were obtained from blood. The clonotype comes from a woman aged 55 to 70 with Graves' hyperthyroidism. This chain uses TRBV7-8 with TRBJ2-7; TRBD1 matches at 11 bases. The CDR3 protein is CASSPRGQGANEQYF. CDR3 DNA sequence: TGTGCCAGCAGCCCTAGAGGACAGGGGGCTAACGAGCAGTACTTC.